The T cell receptor beta chain described here comes from a study of blood T cells in healthy people across ages. Overall study results and limits: Because donor CMV status was unknown, expanded clonotype changes were possibly confounded. PBMCs were not sorted, which prevented a conclusive comparison of naive versus antigen-experienced cells.

This clonotype was seen repeatedly, ten times or more. Its specificity is not known. Germline V gene lookup returns CDR1 LNHNV and CDR2 YYDKDF (reference sequence). The length of the CDR3 is 15 residues. The V gene end was trimmed by 0 bases and the J gene end by 5 bases; junction bases not matched to a gene: 4. Peripheral blood samples of roughly 9.8 milliliters were drawn from each donor. A second PCR of 7 to 11 cycles used a sample-barcoded 5' primer and a J-beta primer mix. TCRdb used MiXCR to reprocess the 5' RACE reads, holding one entry per CDR3 protein. The sample yields about 780,000 distinct CDR3 sequences, less than 60% seen once.

The chain links TRBV15 to TRBJ2-1; 7 positions agree with TRBD1. This TCR came from a man aged 80 or over in good health. The specimen was blood. CDR3 sequence: CATSRDYRGDNEQFF. In nucleotides, the CDR3 is TGTGCCACCAGCAGAGATTACAGGGGAGACAATGAGCAGTTCTTC.